The rows below give T cell receptor beta chains drawn from one sample of a study of STAT5B mutations in CD4+ large granular lymphocyte leukemia. Profiled with immunoSEQ multiplex PCR; TCRdb holds only in-frame clones, not every one. The table shows tens of thousands of clones, with approximately 75% occurring only once. Sequenced sample: CD4+ T cells from blood buffy coats. All receptors come from a human donor in good health. Each CDR3 is given with its conserved first and last residue. D genes are given only for firm matches. Some rows have no size entry. The others give once, few or many, or a class for an expanded clone.

d_call: TRBD1
j_call: TRBJ2-5
v_call: TRBV9
clone_size: -
cdr3_nt: TGTGCCAGCAGCGGACAGGGTTACGAGACCCAGTACTTC
cdr3_aa: CASSGQGYETQYF

d_call: TRBD2
j_call: TRBJ2-5
v_call: TRBV7-2
clone_size: -
cdr3_nt: TGTGCCAGCAGCGCCCAGACTAGCGGGGGAAAAGAGACCCAGTACTTC
cdr3_aa: CASSAQTSGGKETQYF

d_call: -
j_call: TRBJ1-2
v_call: TRBV6-1
clone_size: -
cdr3_nt: TGTGCCACCAGTGGGGGGAACTCCTATGGCTACACCTTC
cdr3_aa: CATSGGNSYGYTF

d_call: -
j_call: TRBJ1-2
v_call: TRBV5-6
clone_size: once
cdr3_nt: TGTGCCAGCAGCTTAAAAGGACAGCGCTATGGCTACACCTTC
cdr3_aa: CASSLKGQRYGYTF

d_call: -
j_call: TRBJ1-5
v_call: TRBV30
clone_size: few
cdr3_nt: TGTGCCTGGAGTCCCGATTGGGCTCAGCCCCAGCATTTT
cdr3_aa: CAWSPDWAQPQHF

d_call: -
j_call: TRBJ1-5
v_call: TRBV25-1
clone_size: few
cdr3_nt: TGTGCCAGCAGTGACGGCGGACAGCCCCAGCATTTT
cdr3_aa: CASSDGGQPQHF

d_call: TRBD1
j_call: TRBJ1-3
v_call: TRBV9
clone_size: -
cdr3_nt: TGTGCCAGCAGCAGGGGGCTCCTCTCTGGAAACACCATATATTTT
cdr3_aa: CASSRGLLSGNTIYF

d_call: TRBD1
j_call: TRBJ2-2
v_call: TRBV28
clone_size: once
cdr3_nt: TGTGCCAGCAGTCCCCCTCGGGACAGGGCCATACGTGGCGGGGAGCTGTTTTTT
cdr3_aa: CASSPPRDRAIRGGELFF

d_call: -
j_call: TRBJ1-2
v_call: TRBV9
clone_size: -
cdr3_nt: TGTGCCAGCAGAGAACTACACGGGGCGGACTATGGCTACACCTTC
cdr3_aa: CASRELHGADYGYTF

d_call: -
j_call: TRBJ2-7
v_call: TRBV6-5
clone_size: few
cdr3_nt: TGTGCCAGCAGTCCCGTCAGGGGAGGCGAGCAGTACTTC
cdr3_aa: CASSPVRGGEQYF

d_call: TRBD1
j_call: TRBJ2-7
v_call: TRBV7-8
clone_size: -
cdr3_nt: TGTGCCAGCAGTTGGACAGGGCCCGGGGAGCAGTACTTC
cdr3_aa: CASSWTGPGEQYF

d_call: -
j_call: TRBJ1-6
v_call: TRBV7-8
clone_size: few
cdr3_nt: TGTGCCAGCAGCCGAGAACAGGGTCGTAATTCACCCCTCCACTTT
cdr3_aa: CASSREQGRNSPLHF

d_call: -
j_call: TRBJ1-1
v_call: TRBV5-1
clone_size: -
cdr3_nt: TGCGCCAGCAGCTTGGGAGGCAGCGTCATGAACACTGAAGCTTTCTTT
cdr3_aa: CASSLGGSVMNTEAFF

d_call: TRBD1
j_call: TRBJ2-7
v_call: TRBV27
clone_size: -
cdr3_nt: TGTGCCAGCAGCCAAGACAGGGACTACGAGCAGTACTTC
cdr3_aa: CASSQDRDYEQYF

d_call: -
j_call: TRBJ1-2
v_call: TRBV7-2
clone_size: -
cdr3_nt: TGTGCCAGCAGAAAGTCGGGGGCGGGCGGCTACACCTTC
cdr3_aa: CASRKSGAGGYTF

d_call: TRBD2
j_call: TRBJ2-1
v_call: TRBV9
clone_size: -
cdr3_nt: TGTGCCAGCAGCGTAGGGACTAGCGGAAACCACAATGAGCAGTTCTTC
cdr3_aa: CASSVGTSGNHNEQFF

d_call: -
j_call: TRBJ1-5
v_call: TRBV19
clone_size: -
cdr3_nt: TGTGCCAGTAGTATTTTGAAGTTGTGGCCCAATCAGCCCCAGCATTTT
cdr3_aa: CASSILKLWPNQPQHF

d_call: -
j_call: TRBJ2-3
v_call: TRBV7-2
clone_size: -
cdr3_nt: TGTGCCAGCAGCCAGAGTAGCGGAACAGATACGCAGTATTTT
cdr3_aa: CASSQSSGTDTQYF

d_call: TRBD1
j_call: TRBJ1-1
v_call: TRBV4-1
clone_size: -
cdr3_nt: TGCGCCAGCAGCCTAACAGGGGGGACTGAAGCTTTCTTT
cdr3_aa: CASSLTGGTEAFF

d_call: -
j_call: TRBJ2-4
v_call: TRBV11-2
clone_size: -
cdr3_nt: TGTGCCAGCAGCTTGCGACCCAGAACCCGACCTCTTCAGTACTTC
cdr3_aa: CASSLRPRTRPLQYF

d_call: -
j_call: TRBJ2-7
v_call: TRBV7-8
clone_size: -
cdr3_nt: TGTGCCAGCAGCTTAGTAAAGGGCGAGCAGTACTTC
cdr3_aa: CASSLVKGEQYF

d_call: -
j_call: TRBJ1-4
v_call: TRBV4-3
clone_size: -
cdr3_nt: TGCGCCAGCAGCCAAGATCGGGCACTTAATGAAAAACTGTTTTTT
cdr3_aa: CASSQDRALNEKLFF

d_call: -
j_call: TRBJ1-2
v_call: TRBV10-3
clone_size: -
cdr3_nt: TGTGGCGTTACCCGGCCTAACTATGGCTACACCTTC
cdr3_aa: CGVTRPNYGYTF

d_call: -
j_call: TRBJ1-2
v_call: TRBV14
clone_size: -
cdr3_nt: TGTGCCAGCAGCCAAGGATACGGCAGGGGTCCTCCCTATGGCTACACCTTC
cdr3_aa: CASSQGYGRGPPYGYTF

d_call: -
j_call: TRBJ1-4
v_call: TRBV5-1
clone_size: -
cdr3_nt: TGCGCCAGCAGCTTGGACGGGCACCGTAATGAAAAACTGTTTTTT
cdr3_aa: CASSLDGHRNEKLFF

d_call: TRBD1
j_call: TRBJ2-7
v_call: TRBV2
clone_size: few
cdr3_nt: TGTGCCAGCAGTGAGTTCGGGACAGGGGCCTACGAGCAGTACTTC
cdr3_aa: CASSEFGTGAYEQYF

d_call: -
j_call: TRBJ1-1
v_call: TRBV6-6
clone_size: -
cdr3_nt: TGTGCCAGCAGTTACTCGTACAGGGCTTCGGAAGCTTTCTTT
cdr3_aa: CASSYSYRASEAFF

d_call: -
j_call: TRBJ2-3
v_call: TRBV9
clone_size: -
cdr3_nt: TGTGCCAGCAGCGTAGCCCCGAGCACAGATACGCAGTATTTT
cdr3_aa: CASSVAPSTDTQYF

d_call: TRBD1
j_call: TRBJ2-5
v_call: TRBV14
clone_size: -
cdr3_nt: TGTGCCAGCAGCCAGACCGATTACAGGGGGCGCGGGGAGACCCAGTACTTC
cdr3_aa: CASSQTDYRGRGETQYF

d_call: TRBD1
j_call: TRBJ1-4
v_call: TRBV7-9
clone_size: once
cdr3_nt: TGTGCCAGCAGCTTAGGACAGGGTACGACTAATGAAAAACTGTTTTTT
cdr3_aa: CASSLGQGTTNEKLFF

d_call: TRBD1
j_call: TRBJ1-2
v_call: TRBV6-6
clone_size: -
cdr3_nt: TGTGCCAGCAGTTACGCCCAGGGGGCAGGGGGCTATGGCTACACCTTC
cdr3_aa: CASSYAQGAGGYGYTF

d_call: -
j_call: TRBJ2-3
v_call: TRBV5-1
clone_size: -
cdr3_nt: TGCGCCAGCAGCTTGGGAAGAGGGGATGGCACAGATACGCAGTATTTT
cdr3_aa: CASSLGRGDGTDTQYF

d_call: -
j_call: TRBJ2-1
v_call: TRBV6-1
clone_size: once
cdr3_nt: TGTGCCAGCAGAGGTTACAATGAGCAGTTCTTC
cdr3_aa: CASRGYNEQFF

d_call: TRBD1
j_call: TRBJ2-1
v_call: TRBV5-6
clone_size: -
cdr3_nt: TGTGCCAGCAGCCTTTTGGCCCGACAGGGGATCTACAATGAGCAGTTCTTC
cdr3_aa: CASSLLARQGIYNEQFF

d_call: -
j_call: TRBJ1-2
v_call: TRBV7-2
clone_size: -
cdr3_nt: TGTGCCAGCAGCTTAGGGGGAGGTGCGACAGCTCCTGTGCTTGGCTACACCTTC
cdr3_aa: CASSLGGGATAPVLGYTF

d_call: -
j_call: TRBJ1-1
v_call: TRBV7-3
clone_size: -
cdr3_nt: TGTGCCAGCAGCAACGACGGGAACACTGAAGCTTTCTTT
cdr3_aa: CASSNDGNTEAFF

d_call: TRBD2
j_call: TRBJ2-1
v_call: TRBV7-9
clone_size: -
cdr3_nt: TGTGCCAGCAGCGCAACTAGCGGGGGGGCGGGACAGTTCTTC
cdr3_aa: CASSATSGGAGQFF

d_call: TRBD1
j_call: TRBJ1-1
v_call: TRBV14
clone_size: -
cdr3_nt: TGTGCCAGCAGCCCTACAGGGGGACGCCTTCTTGGAGTCCATGAAGCTTTCTTT
cdr3_aa: CASSPTGGRLLGVHEAFF

d_call: -
j_call: TRBJ2-1
v_call: TRBV7-3
clone_size: -
cdr3_nt: TGTGCCAGCAGCTTTGGCGGTGAGCAGTTCTTC
cdr3_aa: CASSFGGEQFF

d_call: -
j_call: TRBJ1-2
v_call: TRBV10-3
clone_size: -
cdr3_nt: TGTGCCATCAGTATTGGGCGGGATGCTAACTATGGCTACACCTTC
cdr3_aa: CAISIGRDANYGYTF

d_call: -
j_call: TRBJ2-1
v_call: TRBV6-5
clone_size: -
cdr3_nt: TGTGCCAGCAGTAACACAGGGAATTACAATGAGCAGTTCTTC
cdr3_aa: CASSNTGNYNEQFF

d_call: -
j_call: TRBJ1-5
v_call: TRBV12-2
clone_size: -
cdr3_nt: TGTGCAAGTCGCTTAGTTTTGGGACGGACAACCCATAGCAATCAGCCCCAGCATTTT
cdr3_aa: CASRLVLGRTTHSNQPQHF

d_call: TRBD1
j_call: TRBJ1-1
v_call: TRBV27
clone_size: -
cdr3_nt: TGTGCCAGCAGTTTATTGGGTTATCTCGCAGGGGGCCGGGTAACTGAAGCTTTCTTT
cdr3_aa: CASSLLGYLAGGRVTEAFF

d_call: -
j_call: TRBJ2-7
v_call: TRBV5-1
clone_size: -
cdr3_nt: TGCGCCAGCAGCCGGAACAACCTAGCTATCGAGCAGTACTTC
cdr3_aa: CASSRNNLAIEQYF

d_call: -
j_call: TRBJ1-3
v_call: TRBV30
clone_size: -
cdr3_nt: TGTGCCTGGAATGCAGGGTGGACTGGAAACACCATATATTTT
cdr3_aa: CAWNAGWTGNTIYF

d_call: -
j_call: TRBJ2-1
v_call: TRBV6-5
clone_size: -
cdr3_nt: TGTGCCAGCAGTTACGAAGGGTGGGAGTTCTTC
cdr3_aa: CASSYEGWEFF

d_call: TRBD1
j_call: TRBJ2-2
v_call: TRBV10-3
clone_size: -
cdr3_nt: TGTGCCACCCGGACCGGACAGGGGCAGAACACCGGGGAGCTGTTTTTT
cdr3_aa: CATRTGQGQNTGELFF

d_call: -
j_call: TRBJ1-2
v_call: TRBV14
clone_size: few
cdr3_nt: TGTGCCAGCAGCCAGGGAGGAGGATATGGCTACACCTTC
cdr3_aa: CASSQGGGYGYTF

d_call: -
j_call: TRBJ1-1
v_call: TRBV5-1
clone_size: -
cdr3_nt: TGCGCCAGCAGCTCTACGGCAGCCAACACTGAAGCTTTCTTT
cdr3_aa: CASSSTAANTEAFF

d_call: -
j_call: TRBJ2-3
v_call: TRBV6-5
clone_size: few
cdr3_nt: TGTGCCAGCAGTTATCCAGGGGTGGATACGCAGTATTTT
cdr3_aa: CASSYPGVDTQYF

d_call: -
j_call: TRBJ2-7
v_call: TRBV5-6
clone_size: once
cdr3_nt: TGTGCCAGCAGCTTGGAGCAGGGGTCCGAGCAGTACTTC
cdr3_aa: CASSLEQGSEQYF

d_call: TRBD2
j_call: TRBJ2-7
v_call: TRBV28
clone_size: -
cdr3_nt: TGTGCCAGCAGCTCAGGACTAGCGGGGCCCTACGAGCAGTACTTC
cdr3_aa: CASSSGLAGPYEQYF

d_call: TRBD1
j_call: TRBJ1-1
v_call: TRBV29-1
clone_size: -
cdr3_nt: TGCAGCGTTCAAGGGGGCCTCGTGAACACTGAAGCTTTCTTT
cdr3_aa: CSVQGGLVNTEAFF

d_call: -
j_call: TRBJ2-2
v_call: TRBV18
clone_size: -
cdr3_nt: TGTGCCAGCTCTTCAGGCCCCGCGAACACCGGGGAGCTGTTTTTT
cdr3_aa: CASSSGPANTGELFF

d_call: TRBD2
j_call: TRBJ2-1
v_call: TRBV2
clone_size: -
cdr3_nt: TGTGCCAGCAGGGGAGACCCTAGCGGGGGAGAGTACAATGAGCAGTTCTTC
cdr3_aa: CASRGDPSGGEYNEQFF